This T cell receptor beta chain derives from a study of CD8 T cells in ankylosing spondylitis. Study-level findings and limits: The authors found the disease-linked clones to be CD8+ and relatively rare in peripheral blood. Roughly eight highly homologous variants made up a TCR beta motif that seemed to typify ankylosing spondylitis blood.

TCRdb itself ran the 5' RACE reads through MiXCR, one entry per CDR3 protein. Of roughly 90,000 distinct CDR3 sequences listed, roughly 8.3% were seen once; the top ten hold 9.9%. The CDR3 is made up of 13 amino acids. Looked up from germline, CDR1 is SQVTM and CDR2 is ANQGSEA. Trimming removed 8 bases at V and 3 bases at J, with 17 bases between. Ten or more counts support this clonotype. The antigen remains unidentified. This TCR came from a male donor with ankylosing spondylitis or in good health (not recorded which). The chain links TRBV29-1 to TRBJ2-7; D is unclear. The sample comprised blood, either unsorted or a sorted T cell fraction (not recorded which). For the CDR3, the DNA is TGCAGCTACTCAATATCCAGCCGCTACGAGCAGTACTTC. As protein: CSYSISSRYEQYF.